This record looks at one TCR beta chain sequence and its context. The antigen is unknown. The entry originates in a study of cytomegalovirus exposure and HLA in healthy donors. General study findings and limits: CMV serostatus was the sole immune exposure data available. One variant, a missense change in DCLRE1C, was linked in a later analysis to TCR beta V- and J-gene trimming. The likely explanation for a cluster of highly shared sequence variants was sequencing artifact. Based on reports, TCR beta sequences accurately predicted HLA-A and HLA-B alleles for most subjects.

Vbeta (60) and Jbeta (13) primers were used in the PCR. Sequencing used immunoSEQ multiplex PCR; TCRdb keeps in-frame clones, though not all of them. The sample has about 160,000 clones, roughly 80% seen once. Germline V CDR1 and CDR2: LNHDA, SQIVND (reference sequence). The CDR3 runs to 15 residues. V lost 5 bases, J lost 4 bases, and 17 bases lay in between. This TCR was sampled from a woman younger than 45 in good health and CMV-seropositive. V usage is TRBV19 and J usage is TRBJ1-1; maybe TRBD1 (5 bases). The source material was PBMCs. In nucleotides, the CDR3 is TGTGCCAGTAGTCTCAGCCCCGGGGGGAGCACTGAAGCTTTCTTT. Its translation is CASSLSPGGSTEAFF.